This record looks at one TCR beta chain sequence and its context. This clonotype was counted between two and nine times. Its antigen remains undetermined. Base quality data are lacking; no much larger clone is found one base away. The sample comes from a study of regulatory T cells in long-lasting Graves disease (dated by TCRdb to the early 2020s). Turning to the overall study: In the newly diagnosed Graves' disease group, patients had been taking antithyroid drugs for less than 3 months. Patients with persistent Graves' disease were compared with patients with newly diagnosed Graves' disease using TCR sequencing and RNA sequencing of peripheral blood. The study was registered as a clinical trial and conducted in China. A total of roughly 35 samples were covered by TCR sequencing, comprising roughly 13 persistent and around 20 newly diagnosed Graves' disease patients.

The sample's time point label is to be understood as: newly diagnosed GD, antithyroid drugs for less than 3 months. For both TCR sequencing and RNA sequencing, RNA was extracted from PBMCs using TRIzol. The diagnosis of Graves' disease was made according to American Thyroid Association guidelines. Patients were recruited from an endocrinology department in Xi'an, China. Each patient gave approximately 10 milliliters of peripheral blood, collected in an EDTA anticoagulant tube. PBMCs were isolated by Ficoll Paque Plus density gradient separation without further T cell sorting. RNA quality was checked with an Agilent 2100 Bioanalyzer and agarose gel, and concentration with a NanoDrop 2000. The receptor library was made with multiplex PCR. Sequencing relied on an Illumina HiSeq 4000. CDR3 regions were amplified by Arm-PCR with iRepertoire HTBI primers to construct TCR beta libraries. Gel purification was performed on PCR products prior to sequencing. Per the authors' processing: Gene usage analysis of CDR3 amino acid clonotypes used the 60 to 80 TRBV and 11 to 15 TRBJ segments found across samples. COPE and FqMerger were used to merge filtered high-quality paired reads into contigs. BLAST was used to align contigs to the IMGT TRBV, TRBD and TRBJ reference genes, and CDR3 was defined following IMGT. Any clonotype with a frequency above 0.1% was classified as a highly expanded clone. Shannon entropy served as the measure of repertoire diversity, while the Gini coefficient captured V-J evenness. Clonotypes shared by more than one individual were considered public. The public reads were reprocessed in TCRdb via fastp at Q25 and MiXCR, keeping in-frame beta chains. Identical CDR3 proteins give one entry, which carries the most common genes and DNA. The V and J calls shown here were made by TCRdb, not taken from the authors' results. The sample table shows over 350,000 distinct CDR3 sequences, and approximately 15% are seen once. Of the sample, more than 15% is held by the ten largest clones.

Broad study findings and their caveats: Preferential use of TRBV28, TRBJ1-2 and TRBJ2-5 was observed in persistent disease, whereas TRBV20-1 and TRBJ2-1 were favored in newly diagnosed disease. Sequencing and analysis were restricted to the TCR beta chain. Because the primary lesion, thyroid tissue, could not be accessed, the study looked at peripheral blood alone. As a limitation, the authors acknowledged that the small sample size may reduce accuracy. More public clonotypes were shared among persistent patients (under 3,000) than among newly diagnosed patients (966). Persistent Graves' disease patients showed lower TCR Shannon entropy and fewer highly expanded clones than newly diagnosed patients, suggesting clonal expansion.

Cut back by 3 bases and 8 bases, the V and J ends lie 14 bases apart. Inclusive of the bounding cysteine and phenylalanine, the CDR3 is 14 residues long. Of the read, only the CDR3 DNA is kept; its 42 bases are in frame from base 1. The germline V gene specifies SGHVS as CDR1 and FNYEAQ as CDR2. The sample was also linked to a second study, of T cells in Graves' hyperthyroidism and ophthalmopathy. In that second paper, the authors write: Stable Graves' hyperthyroidism was defined as the absence of progression to ophthalmopathy over 18 months of follow-up. Hyperthyroidism patients were newly diagnosed, with disease duration under 2 months, and aged 18 to 65 years. Any patient with an uncontrolled infection, another autoimmune disease, pregnancy or lactation was excluded. Diagnoses were established on the basis of clinical symptoms, serum thyroxine and TRAb, thyroid ultrasound, and orbital computed tomography. For the first round of RT-PCR on the TCR CDR3, the HTBI primer set was used together with the Qiagen OneStep RT-PCR kit. Blood samples also contained most of the expanded thyroid clonotypes (frequency above 0.001), which suggests that blood repertoires may reflect thyroid immune responses. A model built on a 13 V-J signature distinguished ophthalmopathy from stable hyperthyroidism, reaching approximately 89% sensitivity and around 81% specificity in cross-validation and 80%/75% in testing. In validation, progression to ophthalmopathy was predicted by the model with roughly 71% sensitivity and 72% to 80% specificity, a median of around 5.9 months before onset. TCR V-J signatures able to tell the groups apart were searched for in a discovery cohort of 95 or so patients, of whom 40 to 45 had Graves' ophthalmopathy and more than 55 had stable Graves' hyperthyroidism. Whether ophthalmopathy could be predicted prospectively was tested in an independent validation cohort made up of about 20 hyperthyroidism patients plus 17 patients who later progressed to ophthalmopathy. The 100 discovery patients were divided at random into training and test sets in a 7:3 ratio. In about 6 Graves' hyperthyroidism patients, the study also compared T-cell repertoires from thyroid tissue with T-cell repertoires from blood. Once sampling was done, hyperthyroidism patients were given methimazole at a starting dose of 30 mg daily, whereas ophthalmopathy patients were given high-dose intravenous methylprednisolone. Libraries were constructed in a second round of multiplex PCR, after which size selection and purification were performed. Paired-end sequencing of the libraries was performed with 100 bp reads on an Illumina HiSeq2000. Raw data were processed with SOAPnuke, discarding reads with adapters, uncalled bases, mean Phred below 15, or no exact constant-primer or identifier match. COPE v1.2.5 was used to merge high-quality paired reads, and clonotypes were defined as unique nucleotide sequences. MiTCR v1.1 was used to align the clonotypes against IMGT TRBV, TRBD and TRBJ reference segments. The analysis included only V-J combinations with a frequency above 0.0001, which together covered around 99% of the repertoires. The TCS score was defined as the ratio of F50 (clonal expansion) to E x V (chaos), calculated using BLOSUM62-based TCRdist between CDR3 peptides within each V-J. Welch's t-statistics and random forest reduced around 510 V-J features to roughly 13, which were used in a naive Bayes classifier (R e1071). No statistical method was used to fix the sample size in advance, and group allocation was not hidden from the investigators. TCR Vbeta CDR3 sequencing of 135 peripheral blood samples (fewer than 45 ophthalmopathy, roughly 72 hyperthyroidism and around 17 progressor patients) is reported in the paper.

Source: peripheral blood mononuclear cells (PBMCs), taken at new diagnosis, from a patient treated with antithyroid drugs. The clonotype originates from a woman between 50 and 59 years old with Graves disease. Donor details come from another sample of the same person, matched by shared clones. The V and J segments used are TRBV7-6 and TRBJ2-1; TRBD1 is perhaps the D gene, given 5 matching bases. The CDR3 corresponds to CASSFIRGADEQFF. The DNA sequence is given as TGTGCCAGCAGCTTCATTAGGGGCGCGGATGAGCAGTTCTTC. Supplemented by the reference TRBV7-6 and TRBJ2-1 proteins around the CDR3, the complete variable domain is GAGVSQSPRYKVTKRGQDVALRCDPISGHVSLYWYRQALGQGPEFLTYFNYEAQQDKSGLPNDRFSAERPEGSISTLTIQRTEQRDSAMYRCASSFIRGADEQFFGPGTRLTVL.